These 5 T cell receptor beta chains were sequenced from one sample in a study of control samples from healthy donors and cancer patients (dated by TCRdb to 2018 to 2020). Libraries were made using the immunoSEQ multiplex PCR assay. TCRdb limited this immuneACCESS table to in-frame rearrangements with V and J called. A share of clones is missing; checked studies link under half to unresolved V genes, and the rest is unexplained. This sample comprises about 51,000 clones, about 80% of them detected only once. Of the sample, roughly 9.1% is held by the ten largest clones. Sample: blood. The source of these receptors is a man aged 65 to 79 in good health.

The V call is TRBV7-3, the J call TRBJ2-4, with TRBD1 matching 7 bases. V shed 2 bases, J shed 6 bases, and the junction held 7 bases outside the gene matches. The CDR3 totals 15 residues. From germline, CDR1 is SGHTA and CDR2 FQGTGA. Here the CDR3 reads CASSLDGAGGNIQYF. In nucleotides, the CDR3 is TGTGCCAGCAGCTTAGACGGGGCAGGGGGAAACATTCAGTACTTC.

This clone was observed a few times. The chain couples TRBV30 to TRBJ2-2, with TRBD1 identical over 7 bases. Trimming removed 1 base from V and 1 base from J; junction bases left unmatched: 15. The V gene's germline CDR1 is GTSNPN and CDR2 SVGIG (reference sequence). This CDR3 contains 19 residues. The CDR3 bases are TGTGCCTGGAGTGGTCTGGCGCCGGGACAGTGGATGAACACCGGGGAGCTGTTTTTT. As protein: CAWSGLAPGQWMNTGELFF.

The V call is TRBV11-3, the J call TRBJ1-1, with a tentative D call TRBD1 (5 bases). V lost 2 bases, J lost 1 base, and 8 bases lay in between. Germline loops: CDR1 SGHNT, CDR2 YENEEA. This CDR3 is 14 amino acids long. The CDR3 loop reads CASSLTGGNTEAFF. CDR3 sequence (DNA): TGTGCCAGCAGCTTAACGGGGGGGAACACTGAAGCTTTCTTT.

V gene TRBV18 combines with J gene TRBJ1-1; D not certain. Germline CDR1 and CDR2: KGHSH and LQKENI. CDR3 length equals 14 residues. The V end lost 4 bases, the J end lost 0 bases, and 9 bases lay between the germline ends. The CDR3 bases are TGTGCCAGCTCACAGGGCGGTCTGAACACTGAAGCTTTCTTT. Its translation: CASSQGGLNTEAFF.

The V and J genes are TRBV28 and TRBJ2-1; unclear D gene. V shed 3 bases and J shed 6 bases, with 9 bases lying between them. Germline CDR1 MDHEN, CDR2 SYDVKM. This CDR3 is built from 13 residues. CDR3 in DNA: TGTGCCAGCAGTTTCGTATATACCAATGAGCAGTTCTTC. Residues: CASSFVYTNEQFF.